This entry lists 10 T cell receptor beta chains sequenced from one sample in a study of T cells after yellow fever vaccination. MiXCR, run by TCRdb on the 5' RACE reads, gives a single entry per CDR3 protein. Here the sample spans a few hundred thousand distinct CDR3 sequences, around 10% being singletons. Specimen: PBMCs, collected on the day of the first yellow fever vaccination. The receptors originated from a man younger than 35 who received the YFV17D yellow fever vaccine.

The rearrangement uses TRBV6-2 or TRBV6-3 and TRBJ1-5, with 8 bases lining up with TRBD1. The V gene end was trimmed by 5 bases and the J gene end by 6 bases; junction bases not matched to a gene: 6. There are 14 residues in the CDR3. The germline gives CDR1 MNHEY, CDR2 SVGEGT. The CDR3 sequence: CASSQGATSQPQHF. Written as DNA, the CDR3 is TGTGCCAGCAGTCAGGGGGCGACGTCTCAGCCCCAGCATTTT.

This clonotype was seen repeatedly, ten times or more. Germline and junction disagree at one end, which may indicate a read error. This chain joins TRBV7-7 and TRBJ1-3; D call uncertain. Germline values: CDR1 SSHAT, CDR2 FNYEAQ (reference sequence). The CDR3 runs 13 residues. The CDR3: CASSSSSGNTIYF. DNA of the CDR3: TGTGCTAGCAGCTCCTCCTCTGGAAACACCATATATTTT.

This sequence joins TRBV20-1 and TRBJ1-5; no reliable D call. Germline CDR1 is DFQATT and CDR2 is SNEGSKA (reference sequence). This CDR3 region has 15 residues. The V gene lost 0 bases and the J gene lost 0 bases, with 9 bases spanning the gap. DNA of the CDR3: TGCAGTGCTAGAGATATGGGGAGTAGCAATCAGCCCCAGCATTTT. Protein sequence: CSARDMGSSNQPQHF.

The rearrangement uses TRBV5-1 and TRBJ1-1; TRBD1 is a possible D gene (6 bases). The CDR3 contains 14 residues. Germline CDR1 SGHRS, CDR2 YFSETQ. V shed 5 bases and J shed 3 bases, with 14 bases lying between them. CDR3 sequence: CASRKQGGYTEAFF. Written as DNA, the CDR3 is TGCGCCAGCAGAAAACAGGGTGGATACACTGAAGCTTTCTTT.

A few counts support this clonotype. The gene calls are TRBV11-2 and TRBJ2-3; 11 nucleotides match TRBD2. The V gene's germline CDR1 is SGHAT and CDR2 FQNNGV. V shed 5 bases, J shed 3 bases, and the junction held 4 bases outside the gene matches. The CDR3 extends over 15 amino acids. The CDR3 coding sequence is TGTGCCAGCAGCCGCTGGACTAGCGGGACAGATACGCAGTATTTT. Amino acids: CASSRWTSGTDTQYF.

This clonotype came up a few times. The chain joins TRBV2 to TRBJ2-2, with 7 bases fitting TRBD2. CDR1 and CDR2 (germline): SNHLY, FYNNEI. CDR3 size: 14 residues. With V trimmed by 6 bases and J by 5 bases, 6 bases remained unmatched. CDR3 DNA sequence: TGTGCCAGCAGCCGAGGGAGGGTAACCGGGGAGCTGTTTTTT. Translating gives CASSRGRVTGELFF.

The rearrangement links TRBV5-5 to TRBJ2-7; D gene unclear. The CDR3 loop spans 17 amino acids. The V and J ends lost 5 bases and 0 bases respectively, with 21 bases between them. Germline V CDR1 and CDR2: SGHKS, YYEKEE (reference sequence). CDR3 nucleotide sequence: TGTGCCAGCAGTTCTCGCTGGATCCTGAAATTCTCCTACGAGCAGTACTTC. Encoded protein: CASSSRWILKFSYEQYF.

Ten or more counts support this clonotype. The chain combines TRBV25-1 with TRBJ1-2; D unclear. This CDR3 region has 13 residues. The V gene's germline CDR1 is MGHDK and CDR2 SYGVNS. V gave up 6 bases and J gave up 4 bases, with 12 bases separating them. Written as DNA, the CDR3 is TGTGCCAGCAGAAGCAATACGGCCTATGGCTACACCTTC. This codes for CASRSNTAYGYTF.

This clonotype occurred a few times. The J gene is TRBJ1-4, the V gene TRBV11-2; a possible D gene is TRBD1 (5 bases). V gave up 0 bases and J gave up 7 bases, with 15 bases separating them. Looked up from germline, CDR1 is SGHAT and CDR2 is FQNNGV. This CDR3 region has 16 residues. DNA for the CDR3: TGTGCCAGCAGCTTAGAGAGGGGCGCCGGTATTGAAAAACTGTTTTTT. It yields the protein CASSLERGAGIEKLFF.

This clonotype was observed a handful of times. The V gene is TRBV4-3, the J gene TRBJ2-3, with a possible D match to TRBD2 (6 bases). CDR3 length: 16 amino acids. Germline-derived CDR1 and CDR2 are LGHNA and YSLEER. V lost 0 bases, J lost 2 bases, and 12 bases lay in between. The CDR3, as DNA: TGCGCCAGCAGCCAAGAGGGACTGAGAATCACAGATACGCAGTATTTT. This sequence encodes CASSQEGLRITDTQYF.